The 27 T cell receptor beta chains below were found in one sample sequenced in a study of T cells in localized non-small cell lung cancer. Method: immunoSEQ multiplex PCR; TCRdb's copy keeps in-frame clones and lacks some. Of about 40,000 clones in the sample, around nine tenths were seen once. The source material was peripheral blood, sampled before any cancer treatment. The receptors stem from a man aged 18 to 55 with stage I lung adenocarcinoma.

This chain links TRBV9 with TRBJ2-5; 8 bases line up with TRBD2. Germline V gene lookup returns CDR1 SGDLS and CDR2 YYNGEE. V was pared by 2 bases and J by 5 bases, with 11 bases of the junction left unmatched. The CDR3 totals 16 residues. This CDR3 reads CASSVSRRGDSETQYF. CDR3 nucleotide sequence: TGTGCCAGCAGCGTGTCAAGGCGGGGGGATTCGGAGACCCAGTACTTC.

The CDR3 spells CAISGRTGGNTEAFF. The CDR3 DNA sequence: TGTGCCATCAGTGGGCGAACAGGGGGGAACACTGAAGCTTTCTTT. V is TRBV10-3 and J is TRBJ1-1; 8 positions match TRBD1. This CDR3 is 15 amino acids long. Germline values: CDR1 ENHRY, CDR2 SYGVKD. V lost 4 bases to trimming and J lost 1 base; unmatched junction nucleotides: 5.

The chain joins TRBV12-5 to TRBJ1-1; no clear D. Trimming took off 0 bases at V and 2 bases at J, with 19 bases between the two ends. The CDR3 spans 18 residues. Germline V gene lookup returns CDR1 LGHNT and CDR2 FRNRAP. This chain's CDR3 is CASGLVVVMGQENTEAFF. Written as DNA, the CDR3 is TGTGCTAGTGGTTTGGTAGTAGTAATGGGTCAGGAAAACACTGAAGCTTTCTTT.

The J gene is TRBJ1-1, the V gene TRBV27; D remains ambiguous. Trimming left V 3 bases short and J 10 bases short, with 18 bases between. The CDR3 loop spans 14 amino acids. CDR1 and CDR2 from the germline V gene are MNHEY and SMNVEV (reference sequence). CDR3 sequence (DNA): TGTGCCAGCAGTTTCCGTTGGCCCCCACCCGTAGCTTTCTTT. Translation: CASSFRWPPPVAFF.

The CDR3 DNA reads TGTGCCAGCAGTAGTCCCGGGACAGCATACTATGGCTACACCTTC. Translation: CASSSPGTAYYGYTF. The chain links TRBV6-5 to TRBJ1-2; TRBD1 matches 7 bases. This CDR3 region has 15 residues. CDR1 and CDR2 (germline): MNHEY, SVGAGI. The ends lost 5 bases at V and 3 bases at J; junction bases unmatched: 9.

This rearrangement joins TRBV19 to TRBJ1-1; possible D gene TRBD1, 5 bases. This CDR3 contains 14 residues. CDR1 LNHDA and CDR2 SQIVND come from the germline V gene (reference sequence). V was cut by 6 bases and J by 1 base, with 12 bases left in between. Here the CDR3 DNA reads TGTGCCAGTAGAAATCAGGGAGGGAACACTGAAGCTTTCTTT. It specifies CASRNQGGNTEAFF.

The chain combines TRBV7-2 with TRBJ1-2; TRBD1 matches 8 bases. The CDR3 is 14 amino acids. With V trimmed by 5 bases and J by 3 bases, 5 bases remained unmatched. CDR1 is SGHTA and CDR2 is FQGNSA in the germline V gene. CDR3 nucleotide sequence: TGTGCCAGCAGCGTGACAGGGGCGGACTATGGCTACACCTTC. Translation: CASSVTGADYGYTF.

The rearrangement uses TRBV10-3 and TRBJ2-6, with 12 nucleotides matching TRBD1. CDR1 ENHRY and CDR2 SYGVKD come from the germline V gene. This CDR3 comprises 17 residues. V shed 4 bases and J 4 bases; nucleotides not matched to a gene: 5. DNA of the CDR3: TGTGCCATCAGTGGGGACAGGGGGCGCCCCGGGGCCAACGTCCTGACTTTC. This codes for CAISGDRGRPGANVLTF.

The rearrangement uses TRBV30 and TRBJ2-7, with TRBD1 identical over 8 bases. Germline CDR1 is GTSNPN and CDR2 is SVGIG (reference sequence). CDR3 size: 13 residues. V dropped 1 base and J dropped 4; count of bases not matched to a gene: 3. This CDR3 reads CAWSEGQAYEQYF. DNA of the CDR3: TGTGCCTGGAGTGAGGGACAGGCGTACGAGCAGTACTTC. Using reference TRBV30 and TRBJ2-7 for the parts outside the CDR3, the full variable domain is SQTIHQWPATLVQPVGSPLSLECTVEGTSNPNLYWYRQAAGRGLQLLFYSVGIGQISSEVPQNLSASRPQDRQFILSSKKLLLSDSGFYLCAWSEGQAYEQYFGPGTRLTVT.

The genes are TRBV5-5 and TRBJ1-3; a possible D gene is TRBD1 (5 bases). The ends were cut back, 2 bases at V and 4 bases at J, with 7 bases in the middle. The CDR3 sequence is 13 residues long. The germline V gene encodes CDR1 SGHKS and CDR2 YYEKEE (reference sequence). As DNA, the CDR3 is TGTGCCAGCAGCTTTCAGGGAGGAAACACCATATATTTT. Its translation is CASSFQGGNTIYF.

This chain joins TRBV6-5 and TRBJ1-4; no reliable D call. Germline V gene data show CDR1 as MNHEY and CDR2 as SVGAGI. The CDR3 has 15 residues. Trimming took off 7 bases at V and 7 bases at J, with 19 bases between the two ends. CDR3 in DNA: TGTGCCAGCATGCAACAGCCCCTGGGTGGTGAAAAACTGTTTTTT. Translated: CASMQQPLGGEKLFF.

The chain couples TRBV5-1 to TRBJ1-2; tentatively, D is TRBD1 (5 bases). This CDR3 spans 15 amino acids. V dropped 3 bases and J dropped 1 base, with 13 bases sitting between them. Looked up from germline, CDR1 is SGHRS and CDR2 is YFSETQ. CDR3 nucleotides: TGCGCCAGCAGCTACCAGGGAGGACTTAACTATGGCTACACCTTC. Amino acid sequence: CASSYQGGLNYGYTF.

V and J are TRBV9 and TRBJ2-7; TRBD1 aligns across 9 bases. The CDR3 consists of 15 residues. V gave up 4 bases and J gave up 3 bases; unmatched junction bases: 8. Per the germline V gene, CDR1 is SGDLS and CDR2 is YYNGEE. As DNA, the CDR3 is TGTGCCAGCAGCCCATCGGACAGGGGTGGCTACGAGCAGTACTTC. Residues: CASSPSDRGGYEQYF.

This clone has only one observation. The rearrangement uses TRBV6-5 and TRBJ1-2, with a weak D call TRBD1 (5 bases). V dropped 0 bases and J dropped 8 bases, with 13 bases sitting between them. CDR1 is MNHEY, CDR2 SVGAGI, per germline. The CDR3 is 14 residues long. CDR3 coding DNA: TGTGCCAGCAGTTACTCTGGCAGGGTTGGAGGCTACACCTTC. Translation gives CASSYSGRVGGYTF.

The chain uses TRBV28 and TRBJ1-2, with D possibly matching TRBD1 (6 bases). This CDR3 comprises 13 residues. V lost 6 bases to trimming and J lost 8 bases, with 16 bases between them. From germline, CDR1 is MDHEN and CDR2 SYDVKM. This CDR3 is CASRQEGGQGYTF. In DNA, the CDR3 is TGTGCCAGCAGGCAAGAGGGGGGGCAAGGCTACACCTTC.

The CDR3 sequence: CASSGGRNTEAFF. The CDR3 DNA follows: TGTGCCAGCAGCGGGGGCCGAAACACTGAAGCTTTCTTT. The chain is built from TRBV21-1 and TRBJ1-1; TRBD1, the D gene given by the table, was not confirmed from the DNA. TRBV21-1 is a listed pseudogene. This CDR3 region has 13 residues.

The rearrangement links TRBV10-1 to TRBJ1-2; D is undetermined. The CDR3 is 16 amino acids. V lost 2 bases and J 4 bases, leaving 17 bases between the germline ends. Germline-derived CDR1 and CDR2 are WNHNN and SYGVQD (reference sequence). The chain's CDR3 is CASSEELAGFPYGYTF. The CDR3 bases are TGCGCCAGCAGTGAGGAATTGGCAGGTTTCCCCTATGGCTACACCTTC.

This sequence joins TRBV4-2 and TRBJ1-2, with D possibly TRBD1 on 5 matching bases. Germline V lookup: CDR1 LGHNA, CDR2 YNFKEQ. V dropped 3 bases and J dropped 7 bases, with 15 bases sitting between them. The CDR3 is made up of 14 amino acids. This chain's CDR3 is CASSQVTGGTGYTF. As DNA, the CDR3 is TGTGCCAGCAGCCAGGTTACGGGGGGAACTGGCTACACCTTC.

The J gene is TRBJ1-1, the V gene TRBV30, with 10 nucleotides matching TRBD1. The CDR3 is 12 residues long. Per the germline V gene, CDR1 is GTSNPN and CDR2 is SVGIG (reference sequence). V lost 5 bases and J lost 3; bases outside the gene matches: 0. CDR3 coding DNA: TGTGCCTGGGACAGGGGGCACACTGAAGCTTTCTTT. It yields the protein CAWDRGHTEAFF.

In DNA form, the CDR3 reads TGTGCCAGCAGCTCTCCAACCAGGGGAGAGACCCAGTACTTC. It specifies CASSSPTRGETQYF. The rearrangement uses TRBV7-2 and TRBJ2-5; D possibly corresponds to TRBD1 (6 bases). Between the trimmed V and J ends, which lost 4 bases and 4 bases, there was a span of 13 bases. There are 14 residues in the CDR3. The V gene's germline CDR1 is SGHTA and CDR2 FQGNSA.

The chain links TRBV7-2 to TRBJ2-5, with D possibly called TRBD1 or TRBD2 (6 bases each). This CDR3 region has 15 residues. The germline CDR1 and CDR2 sequences are SGHTA and FQGNSA. V was pared by 2 bases and J by 5 bases, with 15 bases between. The CDR3 sequence: CASSLYQGGTETQYF. As DNA, the CDR3 is TGTGCCAGCAGCTTATATCAAGGGGGGACGGAGACCCAGTACTTC.

In this sample, this clone turned up a few times. The rearrangement links TRBV28 to TRBJ1-4, with a weak D call TRBD1 (5 bases). The germline V gene has CDR1 MDHEN and CDR2 SYDVKM. V shed 4 bases and J shed 10 bases, with 7 bases lying between them. The CDR3 length is 11 residues. CDR3 DNA: TGTGCCAGCAGTTGGCAGGGAAAACTGTTTTTT. Translated: CASSWQGKLFF.

This chain connects TRBV30 to TRBJ1-2; D is unresolved. V lost 3 bases, J lost 8 bases, and 10 bases lay in between. This CDR3 is built from 11 residues. CDR1 and CDR2 from the germline V gene are GTSNPN and SVGIG (reference sequence). The chain's CDR3 is CAWSLRWGYTF. The DNA for the CDR3 is TGTGCCTGGAGCCTTAGGTGGGGCTACACCTTC. The full variable domain, its missing parts supplied by reference TRBV30 and TRBJ1-2, is SQTIHQWPATLVQPVGSPLSLECTVEGTSNPNLYWYRQAAGRGLQLLFYSVGIGQISSEVPQNLSASRPQDRQFILSSKKLLLSDSGFYLCAWSLRWGYTFGSGTRLTVV.

CDR3 sequence: CASRDGLNTEAFF. DNA of the CDR3: TGTGCCAGCCGGGACGGACTCAACACTGAAGCTTTCTTT. V gene TRBV19 combines with J gene TRBJ1-1; the D gene is possibly TRBD1 (5 bases). Germline V lookup: CDR1 LNHDA, CDR2 SQIVND (reference sequence). The CDR3 consists of 13 residues. Trimming removed 9 bases from V and 2 bases from J, with 13 bases in between.

The gene calls are TRBV5-1 and TRBJ2-1; 8 positions match TRBD2. Trimming cost V 0 bases and J 9 bases; bases outside gene matches: 11. Germline V lookup: CDR1 SGHRS, CDR2 YFSETQ. This CDR3 spans 16 amino acids. CDR3 region: CASSLVGTRGAGEQFF. The CDR3 DNA reads as TGCGCCAGCAGCTTGGTTGGGACTAGAGGGGCGGGTGAGCAGTTCTTC.

This chain uses TRBV5-6 with TRBJ1-1, with 9 nucleotides matching TRBD1. Germline values: CDR1 SGHDT, CDR2 YYEEEE. The CDR3 contains 15 residues. The junction had 11 bases not matched to a gene; V was cut back by 4 bases and J by 7 bases. The CDR3 spells CASSGIGTGSFEAFF. The CDR3 DNA follows: TGTGCCAGCAGCGGCATCGGGACAGGGTCTTTTGAAGCTTTCTTT.

V and J are TRBV19 and TRBJ2-6; 8 bases are a match to TRBD1. Unmatched junction bases numbered 10, after V lost 3 bases and J lost 0 bases. The CDR3 runs to 19 residues. Germline-derived CDR1 and CDR2 are LNHDA and SQIVND (reference sequence). For the CDR3, the DNA is TGTGCCAGTAGTATGAGTGACAGGGGTCCGGGCTCTGGGGCCAACGTCCTGACTTTC. It specifies CASSMSDRGPGSGANVLTF. Using reference TRBV19 and TRBJ2-6 for the parts outside the CDR3, the full variable domain is DGGITQSPKYLFRKEGQNVTLSCEQNLNHDAMYWYRQDPGQGLRLIYYSQIVNDFQKGDIAEGYSVSREKKESFPLTVTSAQKNPTAFYLCASSMSDRGPGSGANVLTFGAGSRLTVL.